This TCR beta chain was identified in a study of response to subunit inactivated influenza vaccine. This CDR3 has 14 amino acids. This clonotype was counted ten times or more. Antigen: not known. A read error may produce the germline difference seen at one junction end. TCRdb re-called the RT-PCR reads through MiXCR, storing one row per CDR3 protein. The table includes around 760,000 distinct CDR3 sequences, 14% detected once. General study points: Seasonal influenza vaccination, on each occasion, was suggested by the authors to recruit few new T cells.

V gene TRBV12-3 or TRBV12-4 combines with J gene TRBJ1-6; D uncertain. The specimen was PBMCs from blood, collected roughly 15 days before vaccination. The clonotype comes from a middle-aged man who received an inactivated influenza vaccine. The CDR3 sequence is CASRIGPLNSPLHF. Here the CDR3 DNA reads TGTGCCAGCAGAATCGGGCCATTGAATTCACCCCTTCACTTT.